Listed here are 21 T cell receptor beta chains from one sample, sequenced in a study of CD8 T cells in ankylosing spondylitis. Findings and limits, study-wide: Blood of patients with ankylosing spondylitis appeared to be characterized by a TCR beta motif of 8 or 9 highly homologous variants.

TCRdb called the 5' RACE reads again in MiXCR, with one record for every CDR3 protein. Altogether roughly 450,000 distinct CDR3 sequences are present, roughly 27% being singletons, with the ten largest covering approximately 1%. The antigens these receptors bind are not known. The sequenced sample was blood, either unsorted or a sorted T cell fraction (not recorded which). All receptors come from a male donor with ankylosing spondylitis.

The chain uses TRBV20-1 and TRBJ2-5; 7 nucleotides agree with TRBD1. CDR3 length: 12 amino acids. Germline trimming cut 6 bases from V and 2 bases from J; bases unmatched to any gene: 3. Germline values: CDR1 DFQATT, CDR2 SNEGSKA (reference sequence). The CDR3 DNA reads TGCAGTGCCTTACAGGGGCAAGAGACCCAGTACTTC. This encodes CSALQGQETQYF.

This clonotype came up many times. V and J are TRBV12-3 or TRBV12-4 and TRBJ2-3, with D possibly matching TRBD2 (5 bases). V lost 3 bases, J lost 9 bases, and 10 bases lay in between. This CDR3 contains 12 residues. CDR3 nucleotide sequence: TGTGCCAGCAGTTTTGTAGGACTCACGCAGTATTTT. Amino acids: CASSFVGLTQYF.

The chain links TRBV9 to TRBJ2-7; TRBD2 aligns across 9 bases. CDR3 length equals 16 residues. Looked up from germline, CDR1 is SGDLS and CDR2 is YYNGEE. V lost 0 bases to trimming and J lost 2 bases; unmatched junction nucleotides: 6. CDR3 sequence: CASSVAVAGGAYEQYF. The CDR3 region has the DNA TGTGCCAGCAGCGTAGCTGTGGCGGGAGGGGCCTACGAGCAGTACTTC. Complete variable domain (other parts from reference TRBV9 and TRBJ2-7): DSGVTQTPKHLITATGQRVTLRCSPRSGDLSVYWYQQSLDQGLQFLIQYYNGEERAKGNILERFSAQQFPDLHSELNLSSLELGDSALYFCASSVAVAGGAYEQYFGPGTRLTVT.

The V and J genes are TRBV20-1 and TRBJ1-4, with D unresolved. The CDR3 is 12 amino acids. Trimming took 3 bases from V and 4 from J, leaving 6 bases between them. Germline V gene sequence: CDR1 DFQATT, CDR2 SNEGSKA (reference sequence). CDR3 in amino acids: CSASRINEKLFF. CDR3 DNA sequence: TGCAGTGCTAGCCGGATTAATGAAAAACTGTTTTTT.

This sequence joins TRBV15 and TRBJ2-7; D is ambiguous. Per the germline V gene, CDR1 is LNHNV and CDR2 is YYDKDF (reference sequence). V was cut by 4 bases and J by 4 bases, with 14 bases left in between. The CDR3 runs 14 residues. The CDR3 bases are TGTGCCACCAGCATAAACCCCGGCGCATACGAGCAGTACTTC. Encoded protein: CATSINPGAYEQYF.

In its sample, this clonotype was seen once. The chain's CDR3 is CAISQGSSYEQYV. CDR3 bases: TGTGCCATCAGTCAGGGAAGTTCCTACGAGCAGTACGTC. V and J are TRBV10-3 and TRBJ2-7, with D perhaps TRBD1 (5 bases). CDR1 ENHRY and CDR2 SYGVKD come from the germline V gene. The germline V and J ends were trimmed by 5 bases and 1 base, with 9 bases remaining between them. CDR3 length equals 13 residues.

The gene calls are TRBV20-1 and TRBJ2-7; 7 bases fit TRBD1. Germline V gene sequence: CDR1 DFQATT, CDR2 SNEGSKA (reference sequence). This CDR3 contains 13 residues. The V gene end was trimmed by 3 bases and the J gene end by 2 bases; junction bases not matched to a gene: 4. CDR3 amino acids: CSARRQGAYEQYF. The CDR3 coding sequence is TGCAGTGCTAGGCGCCAGGGGGCCTACGAGCAGTACTTC.

In its sample, this clonotype was seen many times. The rearrangement joins TRBV4-2 to TRBJ2-2, with TRBD2 as a possible D gene (5 bases). Trimming shortened V by 4 bases and J by 5 bases, and 14 bases separated the two germline ends. This CDR3 contains 15 residues. The germline CDR1 and CDR2 sequences are LGHNA and YNFKEQ. CDR3 residues: CASSPGAGGTGELFF. DNA for the CDR3: TGTGCCAGCAGCCCCGGCGCAGGAGGAACCGGGGAGCTGTTTTTT.

This clonotype has only a few counts. The genes are TRBV2 and TRBJ2-1, with D perhaps TRBD2 (5 bases). The CDR3 extends over 15 amino acids. Germline CDR1 and CDR2: SNHLY and FYNNEI. Trimming removed 5 bases at V and 10 bases at J, with 21 bases between. The CDR3 DNA sequence: TGTGCCAGCAGTCCACAAGGAGGAGCTTCGGGGGAGCAGTTCTTC. This gives the protein CASSPQGGASGEQFF.

This clonotype was detected a few times. The gene calls are TRBV20-1 and TRBJ1-1; D not certain. The CDR3 runs to 11 residues. Deletions cut 6 bases from V and 0 bases from J, with 5 bases between. Germline values: CDR1 DFQATT, CDR2 SNEGSKA (reference sequence). The CDR3 DNA reads TGCAGTGCGGGCCTGAACACTGAAGCTTTCTTT. Translated, it gives CSAGLNTEAFF.

This clonotype was detected ten times or more. The gene calls are TRBV20-1 and TRBJ1-4, with 7 bases that match TRBD1. The CDR3 is 13 amino acids. Germline V gene data show CDR1 as DFQATT and CDR2 as SNEGSKA (reference sequence). After removal of 6 bases from V and 3 bases from J, the junction contained 4 bases not matched to a gene. Here the CDR3 reads CSAGQGANEKLFF. The DNA of the CDR3 is TGCAGTGCGGGCCAGGGGGCTAATGAAAAACTGTTTTTT.

J is TRBJ2-7 and V is TRBV2; 8 nucleotides agree with TRBD1. CDR1 and CDR2 (germline): SNHLY, FYNNEI. CDR3 size: 17 residues. Germline trimming cut 2 bases from V and 5 bases from J; bases unmatched to any gene: 14. CDR3 sequence: CASSELFRGLARNEQYF. In DNA, the CDR3 is TGTGCCAGCAGTGAACTGTTCAGGGGGCTGGCGAGGAACGAGCAGTACTTC.

The rearrangement joins TRBV5-5 to TRBJ2-5; D is perhaps TRBD1 (6 bases). The CDR3 runs to 15 residues. Germline V gives CDR1 SGHKS, CDR2 YYEKEE (reference sequence). Trimming took 0 bases from V and 5 from J, leaving 14 bases between them. The CDR3 loop reads CASSLVPGQGETQYF. As DNA, the CDR3 is TGTGCCAGCAGCTTGGTCCCAGGGCAGGGGGAGACCCAGTACTTC.

This clonotype was detected only a few times. The chain has TRBV5-1 and TRBJ2-7; D ambiguous. Trimming removed 0 bases at V and 1 base at J, with 8 bases between. CDR1 and CDR2 from the germline V gene are SGHRS and YFSETQ. CDR3 length equals 14 residues. CDR3 nucleotides: TGCGCCAGCAGCTTGGACAGTAGGTCCTACGAGCAGTACTTC. Translated: CASSLDSRSYEQYF.

The CDR3 nucleotides read TGTGCCAGCAGGTTCGGACAGAACACTGAAGCTTTCTTT. This sequence encodes CASRFGQNTEAFF. The chain employs TRBV3-1 and TRBJ1-1; TRBD1 is a possible D gene (5 bases). Germline assignment: CDR1 LGHDT and CDR2 YNNKEL (reference sequence). V lost 6 bases and J lost 1, with 9 bases in between. The CDR3 is 13 residues long.

The rearrangement links TRBV20-1 to TRBJ1-1; D may be TRBD1 (5 bases). Germline V gene data show CDR1 as DFQATT and CDR2 as SNEGSKA (reference sequence). The V end lost 0 bases, the J end lost 7 bases, and 21 bases lay between the germline ends. The CDR3 has 16 amino acids. CDR3 DNA sequence: TGCAGTGCTAGAGATGGATCGTTATGGGGGAGGGGTGAAGCTTTCTTT. Amino acids: CSARDGSLWGRGEAFF.

The chain joins TRBV18 to TRBJ1-1; 9 bases are a match to TRBD1. The CDR3 is 15 amino acids. The V and J ends lost 2 bases and 0 bases, in that order; junction bases with no gene match: 1. From germline, CDR1 is KGHSH and CDR2 LQKENI. In DNA form, the CDR3 reads TGTGCCAGCTCACCAAGGACAGGGGTGAACACTGAAGCTTTCTTT. Its translation is CASSPRTGVNTEAFF.

The chain carries TRBV18 and TRBJ1-6; 9 nucleotides agree with TRBD1. V was pared by 2 bases and J by 5 bases, with 4 bases of the junction left unmatched. Germline loops: CDR1 KGHSH, CDR2 LQKENI. The CDR3 spans 16 residues. As DNA, the CDR3 is TGTGCCAGCTCACCAACACAGGGGGCTGATAATTCACCCCTCCACTTT. Protein sequence: CASSPTQGADNSPLHF.

J is TRBJ2-5 and V is TRBV20-1, with D possibly being TRBD1 (7 bases). The germline V and J ends were trimmed by 6 bases and 2 bases, with 13 bases remaining between them. CDR3 length: 13 residues. The germline CDR1 and CDR2 sequences are DFQATT and SNEGSKA (reference sequence). DNA for the CDR3: TGCAGTGCCGGCGGGACAGCTCAAGAGACCCAGTACTTC. Protein: CSAGGTAQETQYF.

This clonotype was counted many times. The rearrangement joins TRBV2 to TRBJ1-2, with 7 bases lining up with TRBD1. CDR1 and CDR2 from the germline V gene are SNHLY and FYNNEI. V dropped 4 bases and J dropped 8; count of bases not matched to a gene: 4. This CDR3 has 12 amino acids. The CDR3: CASSGTGTGYTF. CDR3 DNA: TGTGCCAGCAGTGGGACAGGTACGGGCTACACCTTC.

The chain couples TRBV21-1 to TRBJ2-7; the DNA was not used to check the table's D call, TRBD1. TRBV21-1 is a listed pseudogene. The CDR3 consists of 16 residues. The DNA of the CDR3 is TGTGCCAGCAGCTCCCCCCGGAGGGAGGCATCCTACGAGCAGTACTTC. It is translated as CASSSPRREASYEQYF.